Below, 20 T cell receptor beta chains from the same sample are listed, as sequenced in a study of human T cells and chemical hapten exposure. TCRdb reprocessed the RACE reads with MiXCR, giving one entry per CDR3 protein. This table has 79,000 or so distinct CDR3 sequences, 10% to 13% appearing once. Time point defined: patch test 1, 2 weeks after DPC sensitization. Treatment reported: therapeutic diphenylcyclopropenone sensitization with weekly scalp DPC. Sequenced here: whole blood, sampled in connection with sensitization to the hapten diphenylcyclopropenone (DPC). These receptors were obtained from a woman in her 50s with alopecia areata. Some clones in this sample may be carry-over from other donors' samples.

The rearrangement joins TRBV29-1 to TRBJ1-5; D not certain. V dropped 4 bases and J dropped 2 bases, with 12 bases sitting between them. Germline assignment: CDR1 SQVTM and CDR2 ANQGSEA. CDR3 length: 14 residues. CDR3: CSVGGVGGNQPQHF. CDR3 DNA sequence: TGCAGCGTTGGCGGGGTCGGCGGCAATCAGCCCCAGCATTTT.

V and J are TRBV6-5 and TRBJ2-4; D might be TRBD2 (6 bases). The germline CDR1 and CDR2 sequences are MNHEY and SVGAGI. This CDR3 is built from 16 residues. Trimming removed 0 bases at V and 8 bases at J, with 17 bases between. The DNA for the CDR3 is TGTGCCAGCAGTTACTCCTTTAGCGGAATTAGGGACATTCAGTACTTC. Protein: CASSYSFSGIRDIQYF.

This clonotype was observed a few times. The J gene is TRBJ2-2, the V gene TRBV12-3 or TRBV12-4, with TRBD1 as a possible D gene (5 bases). CDR3 length: 15 amino acids. V was trimmed by 5 bases and J by 0 bases, leaving 10 bases between them. The CDR3 DNA reads TGTGCCAGCAGTCCAGGGTTCCCGAACACCGGGGAGCTGTTTTTT. Translated, it gives CASSPGFPNTGELFF.

This clonotype has ten or more counts. The chain uses TRBV5-1 and TRBJ2-3; no definite D call. Trimming shortened V by 2 bases and J by 2 bases, and 12 bases separated the two germline ends. The CDR3 runs to 15 residues. In germline, CDR1 is SGHRS, CDR2 YFSETQ. CDR3 residues: CASSLTGWVTDTQYF. In DNA, the CDR3 is TGCGCCAGCAGCTTAACGGGCTGGGTCACAGATACGCAGTATTTT. Full variable domain (outside the CDR3, taken from reference TRBV5-1 and TRBJ2-3): KAGVTQTPRYLIKTRGQQVTLSCSPISGHRSVSWYQQTPGQGLQFLFEYFSETQRNKGNFPGRFSGRQFSNSRSEMNVSTLELGDSALYLCASSLTGWVTDTQYFGPGTRLTVL.

This clonotype was recorded at least ten times. This chain connects TRBV6-5 to TRBJ1-5, with 7 bases matching TRBD1. Germline V gene sequence: CDR1 MNHEY, CDR2 SVGAGI. V dropped 5 bases and J dropped 3; count of bases not matched to a gene: 13. The CDR3 has 17 amino acids. The DNA for the CDR3 is TGTGCCAGCAGTAAGATGCGTGGAGACAGGGCCAATCAGCCCCAGCATTTT. Residues: CASSKMRGDRANQPQHF.

In this sample, this clonotype turned up a few times. The rearrangement joins TRBV20-1 to TRBJ1-3, with D uncertain. The length of the CDR3 is 13 residues. Germline assignment: CDR1 DFQATT and CDR2 SNEGSKA (reference sequence). The CDR3 bases are TGCAGCTTTCGGGCCTCCTCTGGAAACACCATATATTTT. Protein product: CSFRASSGNTIYF.

This clonotype has a handful of counts. The V gene is TRBV6-4, the J gene TRBJ1-2; a possible D gene is TRBD1 (5 bases). CDR1 and CDR2 from the germline V gene are MRHNA and SNTAGT. Trimming left V 2 bases short and J 8 bases short, with 12 bases between. The CDR3 contains 13 residues. The CDR3 protein is CASSDGAQRGYTF. The CDR3 nucleotides are TGTGCCAGCAGTGACGGGGCCCAGCGCGGCTACACCTTC.

The chain uses TRBV29-1 and TRBJ2-3; possibly TRBD2 for D (5 bases). CDR1 is SQVTM and CDR2 is ANQGSEA in the germline V gene. The CDR3 spans 14 residues. Trimming took off 6 bases at V and 0 bases at J, with 13 bases between the two ends. The CDR3 coding sequence is TGCAGCGTATATTTGCGGGCCAGCACAGATACGCAGTATTTT. Amino acid sequence: CSVYLRASTDTQYF.

This rearrangement joins TRBV2 to TRBJ2-1; 7 bases are a match to TRBD1. CDR3 size: 11 residues. Germline V gives CDR1 SNHLY, CDR2 FYNNEI. V lost 4 bases to trimming and J lost 9 bases; unmatched junction nucleotides: 0. CDR3 sequence reads: CASSAGGEQFF. The CDR3 DNA sequence: TGTGCCAGCAGTGCAGGGGGTGAGCAGTTCTTC.

The chain recombines TRBV5-1 with TRBJ2-1, with TRBD2 identical over 10 bases. This CDR3 contains 14 residues. Germline CDR1 is SGHRS and CDR2 is YFSETQ. Trimming took 2 bases from V and 6 from J; bases not matched to a gene: 2. CDR3 nucleotides: TGCGCCAGCAGCTTACTAGCGGGGACCAATGAGCAGTTCTTC. Amino acids: CASSLLAGTNEQFF. Combining the CDR3 with reference TRBV5-1 and TRBJ2-1 gives the whole variable domain KAGVTQTPRYLIKTRGQQVTLSCSPISGHRSVSWYQQTPGQGLQFLFEYFSETQRNKGNFPGRFSGRQFSNSRSEMNVSTLELGDSALYLCASSLLAGTNEQFFGPGTRLTVL.

This clonotype has a handful of counts. The chain couples TRBV27 to TRBJ1-6; no clear D gene. Trimming took 3 bases from V and 4 from J, leaving 13 bases between them. The V gene's germline CDR1 is MNHEY and CDR2 SMNVEV (reference sequence). This CDR3 has 16 residues. The chain's CDR3 is CASSFRPETYNSPLHF. The DNA for the CDR3 is TGTGCCAGCAGTTTTCGCCCTGAGACATATAATTCACCCCTCCACTTT.

This clonotype was detected only a few times. The rearrangement uses TRBV3-1 and TRBJ2-7; maybe TRBD1 (5 bases). Germline V lookup: CDR1 LGHDT, CDR2 YNNKEL (reference sequence). Trimming cost V 1 base and J 5 bases, with 15 bases left between them. This CDR3 has 15 residues. The CDR3 sequence: CASSQVRMGRDEQYF. Written as DNA, the CDR3 is TGTGCCAGCAGCCAAGTAAGGATGGGCAGGGACGAGCAGTACTTC.

This clonotype has just a few counts. The rearrangement uses TRBV5-1 and TRBJ2-7; 7 bases fit TRBD1. Germline loops: CDR1 SGHRS, CDR2 YFSETQ. The CDR3 contains 13 residues. With V trimmed by 4 bases and J by 3 bases, 4 bases remained unmatched. CDR3 nucleotide sequence: TGCGCCAGCAGCCTGGGACAGAACTACGAGCAGTACTTC. Translated, it gives CASSLGQNYEQYF.

This clonotype was detected ten times or more. The chain is built from TRBV11-2 and TRBJ2-5; 7 nucleotides agree with TRBD1. Trimming removed 5 bases from V and 3 bases from J; junction bases left unmatched: 3. The V gene's germline CDR1 is SGHAT and CDR2 FQNNGV. CDR3 length: 13 amino acids. CDR3 nucleotides: TGTGCCAGCAGCAAGACAGGGAAAGAGACCCAGTACTTC. This gives the protein CASSKTGKETQYF.

This chain links TRBV3-1 with TRBJ2-7; 9 nucleotides match TRBD2. The CDR3 runs 14 residues. With 6 bases clipped from V and 6 bases from J, the junction kept 9 bases outside the gene matches. The germline V gene has CDR1 LGHDT and CDR2 YNNKEL (reference sequence). CDR3 region: CASSLSGSKSEQYF. The CDR3 nucleotides read TGTGCCAGCAGTCTTAGCGGGAGCAAAAGCGAGCAGTACTTC.

This clonotype was detected ten times or more. J is TRBJ2-2 and V is TRBV7-3, with 7 positions matching TRBD2. The CDR3 length is 16 residues. V lost 5 bases, J lost 0 bases, and 6 bases stayed unmatched. Per the germline V gene, CDR1 is SGHTA and CDR2 is FQGTGA. The DNA for the CDR3 is TGTGCCAGCAGCGAAGCGGGGTTCGCGAACACCGGGGAGCTGTTTTTT. Encoded protein: CASSEAGFANTGELFF.

This clonotype was counted between two and nine times. V usage is TRBV10-1 and J usage is TRBJ1-6; D is ambiguous. This CDR3 is 14 amino acids long. Trimming removed 6 bases at V and 10 bases at J, with 16 bases between. The germline CDR1 and CDR2 sequences are WNHNN and SYGVQD (reference sequence). In DNA, the CDR3 is TGCGCCAGCAGCCCCAACGCTATGGGGTCACCCCTCCACTTT. Residues: CASSPNAMGSPLHF.

In its sample, this clonotype was seen a few times. The V and J genes are TRBV29-1 and TRBJ2-3; TRBD1 matches 7 bases. The CDR3 length is 13 residues. V gave up 4 bases and J gave up 2 bases; unmatched junction bases: 3. In germline, CDR1 is SQVTM, CDR2 ANQGSEA. The CDR3: CSVGTGITDTQYF. The CDR3 coding sequence is TGCAGCGTTGGGACAGGTATCACAGATACGCAGTATTTT.

This clonotype was detected ten times or more. The chain employs TRBV11-2 and TRBJ1-1, with D maybe TRBD1 (5 bases). V was trimmed by 8 bases and J by 5 bases, leaving 21 bases between them. CDR1 and CDR2 from the germline V gene are SGHAT and FQNNGV. The length of the CDR3 is 15 residues. CDR3: CASPSGVVLITEAFF. The CDR3 nucleotides are TGTGCCAGCCCGTCGGGGGTCGTTCTGATTACTGAAGCTTTCTTT.

The V and J genes are TRBV15 and TRBJ1-2; a weak D match, TRBD1 (6 bases). Germline CDR1 and CDR2: LNHNV and YYDKDF (reference sequence). V shed 5 bases and J shed 4 bases, with 17 bases lying between them. This CDR3 is built from 15 residues. This chain's CDR3 is CATSDRTGLGYGYTF. The CDR3 nucleotides are TGTGCCACCAGCGACAGAACAGGGTTGGGCTATGGCTACACCTTC.